A single sample gave rise to the 9 T cell receptor beta chains below, sequenced in a study of long-term antiretroviral therapy in people with HIV. Version v3.0 of the immunoSEQ assay ran at survey level. Data came from immunoSEQ multiplex PCR; TCRdb stores just in-frame clones and leaves some out. The profile shows around 16,000 clones, about 84% of them singletons. The sample was unsorted PBMCs, taken about 1.2 years before starting antiretroviral therapy. All receptors come from a man under 40 with HIV.

The J gene is TRBJ2-2, the V gene TRBV19; D is undetermined. This CDR3 comprises 12 residues. The germline V gene encodes CDR1 LNHDA and CDR2 SQIVND (reference sequence). Trimming took 9 bases from V and 5 from J, leaving 10 bases between them. The CDR3 spells CASPDPTGELFF. In DNA, the CDR3 is TGTGCCAGCCCTGACCCGACCGGGGAGCTGTTTTTT.

The V and J genes are TRBV7-9 and TRBJ2-5; no clear D gene. Germline assignment: CDR1 SEHNR and CDR2 FQNEAQ (reference sequence). V was cut by 6 bases and J by 9 bases, with 17 bases left in between. This CDR3 region has 13 residues. The CDR3: CASSSGDNWAQYF. The DNA of the CDR3 is TGTGCCAGCAGTTCTGGGGATAATTGGGCCCAGTACTTC.

The V call is TRBV4-3, the J call TRBJ2-3; D not resolved. V was pared by 0 bases and J by 2 bases, with 9 bases between. The germline V gene encodes CDR1 LGHNA and CDR2 YSLEER. The length of the CDR3 is 15 residues. CDR3 coding DNA: TGCGCCAGCAGCCAAGATTGGGAAAACACAGATACGCAGTATTTT. Encoded protein: CASSQDWENTDTQYF.

This chain links TRBV7-9 with TRBJ2-5, with unresolved D. V was clipped by 4 bases and J by 5 bases, with 14 bases between them. The germline gives CDR1 SEHNR, CDR2 FQNEAQ (reference sequence). This CDR3 contains 14 residues. The CDR3 DNA is TGTGCCAGCAGCTCCCGTATAGGAGAGGAGACCCAGTACTTC. Protein: CASSSRIGEETQYF.

The J gene is TRBJ1-2, the V gene TRBV5-1; TRBD1 aligns across 12 bases. From germline, CDR1 is SGHRS and CDR2 YFSETQ. The CDR3 has 15 amino acids. V shed 4 bases and J 6 bases; nucleotides not matched to a gene: 7. The chain's CDR3 is CASSPGTGGVDGYTF. The CDR3 DNA follows: TGCGCCAGCAGCCCTGGGACAGGGGGCGTGGATGGCTACACCTTC.

The chain combines TRBV27 with TRBJ2-7, with 9 bases matching TRBD2. Germline-derived CDR1 and CDR2 are MNHEY and SMNVEV (reference sequence). The trim removed 7 bases at V and 2 bases at J, leaving 3 bases unmatched. The CDR3 totals 13 residues. The CDR3 loop is CASKASGTYEQYF. The CDR3 DNA is TGTGCCAGCAAGGCTAGCGGGACCTACGAGCAGTACTTC.

V and J are TRBV7-8 and TRBJ2-7; D possibly corresponds to TRBD1 (5 bases). This CDR3 contains 15 residues. From germline, CDR1 is SGHVS and CDR2 FQNEAQ. V shed 1 base and J shed 2 bases, with 12 bases lying between them. The CDR3 here is CASSLVATQAYEQYF. The CDR3 coding sequence is TGTGCCAGCAGCTTAGTGGCCACACAGGCCTACGAGCAGTACTTC.

This clone was recorded only once. This chain connects TRBV10-3 to TRBJ2-2, with 11 positions matching TRBD2. Germline V gene lookup returns CDR1 ENHRY and CDR2 SYGVKD. After removal of 3 bases from V and 3 bases from J, the junction contained 6 bases not matched to a gene. The CDR3 loop spans 17 amino acids. The CDR3 DNA follows: TGTGCCATCAGTGAAACTAGCGGGGGCCCTTACACCGGGGAGCTGTTTTTT. Protein product: CAISETSGGPYTGELFF.

This chain joins TRBV9 and TRBJ1-1; D not resolved. This CDR3 spans 13 amino acids. CDR1 and CDR2 from the germline V gene are SGDLS and YYNGEE. V lost 0 bases and J lost 10, with 13 bases in between. CDR3: CASSVEVTDAAFF. The CDR3 DNA follows: TGTGCCAGCAGCGTAGAGGTAACGGATGCAGCTTTCTTT.